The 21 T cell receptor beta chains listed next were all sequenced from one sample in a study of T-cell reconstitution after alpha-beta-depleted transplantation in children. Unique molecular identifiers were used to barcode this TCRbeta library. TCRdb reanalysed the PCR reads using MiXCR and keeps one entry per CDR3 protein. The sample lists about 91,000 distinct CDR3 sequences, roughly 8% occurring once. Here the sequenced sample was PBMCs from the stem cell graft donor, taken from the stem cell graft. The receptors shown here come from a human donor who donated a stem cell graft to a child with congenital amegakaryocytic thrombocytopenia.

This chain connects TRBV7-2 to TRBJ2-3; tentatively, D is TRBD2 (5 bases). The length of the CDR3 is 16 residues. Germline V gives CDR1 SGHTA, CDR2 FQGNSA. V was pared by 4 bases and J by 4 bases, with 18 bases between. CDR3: CASSSTSGFISDTQYF. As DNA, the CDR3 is TGTGCCAGCAGCTCGACGAGCGGATTCATCTCAGATACGCAGTATTTT.

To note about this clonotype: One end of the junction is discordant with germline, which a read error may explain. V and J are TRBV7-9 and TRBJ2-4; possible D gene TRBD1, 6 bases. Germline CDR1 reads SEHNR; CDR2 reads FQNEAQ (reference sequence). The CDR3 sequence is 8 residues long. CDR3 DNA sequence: TGTGCCAGCAGCCCCGACAGGTTC. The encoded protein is CASSPDRF.

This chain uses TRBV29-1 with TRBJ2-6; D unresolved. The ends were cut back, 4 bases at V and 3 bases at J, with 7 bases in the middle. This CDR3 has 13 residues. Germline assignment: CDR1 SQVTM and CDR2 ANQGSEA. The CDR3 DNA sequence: TGCAGCGTTGGTGGGATTGGGGCCAACGTCCTGACTTTC. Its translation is CSVGGIGANVLTF.

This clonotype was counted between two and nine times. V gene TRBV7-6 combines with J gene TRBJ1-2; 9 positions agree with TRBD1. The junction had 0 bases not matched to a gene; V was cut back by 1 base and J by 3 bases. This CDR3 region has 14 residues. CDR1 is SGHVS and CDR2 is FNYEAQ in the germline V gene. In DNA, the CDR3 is TGTGCCAGCAGCTTAGGGACAGGGGACTATGGCTACACCTTC. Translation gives CASSLGTGDYGYTF.

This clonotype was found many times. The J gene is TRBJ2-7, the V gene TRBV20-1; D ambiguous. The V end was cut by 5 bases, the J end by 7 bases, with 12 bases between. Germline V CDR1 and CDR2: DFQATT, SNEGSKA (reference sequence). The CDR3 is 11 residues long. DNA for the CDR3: TGCAGTGCTCCCCTCGGCCGGGAGCAGTACTTC. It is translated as CSAPLGREQYF.

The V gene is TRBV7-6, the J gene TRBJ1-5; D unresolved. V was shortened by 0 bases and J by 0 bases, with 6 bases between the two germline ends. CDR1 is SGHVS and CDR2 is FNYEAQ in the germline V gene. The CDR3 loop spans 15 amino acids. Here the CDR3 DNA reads TGTGCCAGCAGCTTAGCAGGGTTTAGCAATCAGCCCCAGCATTTT. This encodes CASSLAGFSNQPQHF.

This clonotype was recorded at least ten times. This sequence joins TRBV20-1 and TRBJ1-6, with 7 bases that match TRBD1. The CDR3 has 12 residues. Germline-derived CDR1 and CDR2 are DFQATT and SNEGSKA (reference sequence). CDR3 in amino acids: CSAWDSLSPLHF. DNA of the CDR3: TGCAGCGCTTGGGACAGCCTTTCACCCCTCCACTTT.

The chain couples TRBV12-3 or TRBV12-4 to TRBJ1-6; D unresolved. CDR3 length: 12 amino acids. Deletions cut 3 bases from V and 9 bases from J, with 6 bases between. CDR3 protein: CASSLTGSPLHF. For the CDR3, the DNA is TGTGCCAGCAGTTTGACTGGTTCACCCCTCCACTTT.

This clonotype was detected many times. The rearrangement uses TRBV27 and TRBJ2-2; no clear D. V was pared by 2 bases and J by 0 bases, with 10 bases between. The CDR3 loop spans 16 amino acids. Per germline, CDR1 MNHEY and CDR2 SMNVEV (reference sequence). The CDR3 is CASSLITFANTGELFF. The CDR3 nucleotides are TGTGCCAGCAGTTTAATTACATTCGCGAACACCGGGGAGCTGTTTTTT.

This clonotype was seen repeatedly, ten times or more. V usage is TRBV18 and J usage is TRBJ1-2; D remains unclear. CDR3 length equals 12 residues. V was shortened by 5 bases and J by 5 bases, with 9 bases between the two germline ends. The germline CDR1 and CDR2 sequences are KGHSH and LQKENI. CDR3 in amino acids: CASSGLEYGYTF. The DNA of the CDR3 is TGTGCCAGCTCAGGTCTGGAGTATGGCTACACCTTC.

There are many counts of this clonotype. The CDR3 is CATSVTGTGYEAFF. CDR3 bases: TGTGCCACCAGCGTGACAGGGACAGGTTACGAAGCTTTCTTT. The rearrangement links TRBV15 to TRBJ1-1, with 8 bases that match TRBD1. The CDR3 sequence is 14 residues long. With V trimmed by 5 bases and J by 8 bases, 10 bases remained unmatched. Germline CDR1 reads LNHNV; CDR2 reads YYDKDF (reference sequence).

CDR3 coding DNA: TGCAGCGTTAGGACAGGGGCCCACTCTGGAAACACCATATATTTT. This translates into CSVRTGAHSGNTIYF. This rearrangement joins TRBV29-1 to TRBJ1-3; 9 bases are shared with TRBD1. J gave up 0 bases and V 5 bases, and 5 bases lay outside the gene matches. The CDR3 is made up of 15 amino acids. The germline V gene encodes CDR1 SQVTM and CDR2 ANQGSEA.

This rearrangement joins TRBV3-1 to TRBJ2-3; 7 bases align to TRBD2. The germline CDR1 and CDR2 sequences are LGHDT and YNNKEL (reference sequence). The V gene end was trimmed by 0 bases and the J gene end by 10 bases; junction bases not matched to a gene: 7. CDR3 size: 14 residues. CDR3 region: CASSQDRSGAAQYF. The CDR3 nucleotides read TGTGCCAGCAGCCAAGATCGGAGCGGGGCCGCGCAGTATTTT.

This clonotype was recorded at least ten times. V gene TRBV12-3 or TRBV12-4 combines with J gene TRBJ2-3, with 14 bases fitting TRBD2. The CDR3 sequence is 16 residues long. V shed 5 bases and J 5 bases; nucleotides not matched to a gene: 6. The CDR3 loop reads CASSPGLAGVGDTQYF. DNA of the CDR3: TGTGCCAGCAGTCCGGGACTAGCGGGAGTGGGAGATACGCAGTATTTT.

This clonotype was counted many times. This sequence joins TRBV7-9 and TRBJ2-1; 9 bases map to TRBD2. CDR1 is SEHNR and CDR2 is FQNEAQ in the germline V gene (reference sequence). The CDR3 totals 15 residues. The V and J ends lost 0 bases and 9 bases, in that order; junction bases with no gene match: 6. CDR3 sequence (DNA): TGTGCCAGCAGCTTAGCCAGCGGGAGGATGGTTGAGCAGTTCTTC. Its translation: CASSLASGRMVEQFF.

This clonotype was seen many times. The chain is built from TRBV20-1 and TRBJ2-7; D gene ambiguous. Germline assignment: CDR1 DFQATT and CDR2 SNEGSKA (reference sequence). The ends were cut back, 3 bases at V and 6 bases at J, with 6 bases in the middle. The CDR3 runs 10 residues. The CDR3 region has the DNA TGCAGTGCTAGTTTCGGCGAGCAGTACTTC. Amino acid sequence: CSASFGEQYF.

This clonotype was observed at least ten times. CDR3 sequence reads: CASSPQGQGYSPLHF. The CDR3 DNA is TGTGCCAGCAGTCCCCAGGGGCAAGGTTATTCACCCCTCCACTTT. V usage is TRBV12-3 or TRBV12-4 and J usage is TRBJ1-6; TRBD1 might be the D (6 bases). The germline V and J ends were trimmed by 5 bases and 8 bases, with 16 bases remaining between them. The CDR3 contains 15 residues.

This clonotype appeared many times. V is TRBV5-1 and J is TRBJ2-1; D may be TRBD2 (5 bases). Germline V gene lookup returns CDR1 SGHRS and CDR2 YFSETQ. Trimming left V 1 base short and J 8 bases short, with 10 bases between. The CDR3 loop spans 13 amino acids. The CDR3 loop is CASSLNEGYEQFF. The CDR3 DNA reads TGCGCCAGCAGCTTGAATGAGGGTTATGAGCAGTTCTTC.

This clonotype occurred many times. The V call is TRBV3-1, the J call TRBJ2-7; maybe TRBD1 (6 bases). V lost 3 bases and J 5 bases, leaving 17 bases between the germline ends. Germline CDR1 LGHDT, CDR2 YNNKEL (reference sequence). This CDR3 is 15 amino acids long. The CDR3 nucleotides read TGTGCCAGCAGCCACATCACAGGGAGAAGAAACGAGCAGTACTTC. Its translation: CASSHITGRRNEQYF.

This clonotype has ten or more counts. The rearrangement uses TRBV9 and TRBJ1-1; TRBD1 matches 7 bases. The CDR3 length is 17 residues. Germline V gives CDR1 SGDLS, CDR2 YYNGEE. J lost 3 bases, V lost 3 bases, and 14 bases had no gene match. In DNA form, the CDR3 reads TGTGCCAGCAGCGAGAGGGAGGGAGACAGGGTGGACACTGAAGCTTTCTTT. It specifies CASSEREGDRVDTEAFF.

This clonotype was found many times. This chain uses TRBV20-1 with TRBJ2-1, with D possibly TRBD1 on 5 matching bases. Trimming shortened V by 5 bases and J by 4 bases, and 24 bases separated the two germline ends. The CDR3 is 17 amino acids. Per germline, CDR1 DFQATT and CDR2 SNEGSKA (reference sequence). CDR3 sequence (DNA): TGCAGTGCTCAAGACCCGCAGGGCCCTTTAGGATACAATGAGCAGTTCTTC. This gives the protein CSAQDPQGPLGYNEQFF.